These T cell receptor beta chains were read from a single sample in a study of long-term antiretroviral therapy in people with HIV. TCRdb's copy holds only in-frame clones and misses some; the assay was immunoSEQ multiplex PCR. The sample lists 24,000 or so clones; 79% were seen once. This specimen consisted of unsorted PBMCs, obtained 1.2 years after starting antiretroviral therapy. The receptor set was obtained from a woman in her thirties or forties with HIV. CDR3s leave out the opening cysteine and the closing phenylalanine or tryptophan. Each record gives: J gene, D gene, V gene, CDR3 protein. D genes are given only for firm matches.

J gene: TRBJ2-7
D gene: NA
V gene: TRBV5-6
CDR3 protein: ASSLLVGYEQY

J gene: TRBJ2-7
D gene: TRBD1
V gene: TRBV10-3
CDR3 protein: AIREGQGGTYEQY

J gene: TRBJ2-3
D gene: NA
V gene: TRBV10-3
CDR3 protein: AIKGPDTQY

J gene: TRBJ1-3
D gene: NA
V gene: TRBV6-1
CDR3 protein: ASSGEKVAGNTIY

J gene: TRBJ2-5
D gene: TRBD1
V gene: TRBV19
CDR3 protein: ASSSTGGEETQY

J gene: TRBJ1-2
D gene: TRBD1
V gene: TRBV6-5
CDR3 protein: ASSLAGGDGYT

J gene: TRBJ2-3
D gene: NA
V gene: TRBV11-2
CDR3 protein: ASRPLGRGTDTQY

J gene: TRBJ1-3
D gene: NA
V gene: TRBV6-1
CDR3 protein: ASSEDRGNTIY

J gene: TRBJ1-1
D gene: NA
V gene: TRBV7-9
CDR3 protein: ASGTNTEAF

J gene: TRBJ1-1
D gene: NA
V gene: TRBV9
CDR3 protein: ASSPQGGYTEAF

J gene: TRBJ2-1
D gene: TRBD2
V gene: TRBV9
CDR3 protein: ASSVGNSGGLYNEQF

J gene: TRBJ1-5
D gene: NA
V gene: TRBV28
CDR3 protein: ASSTVQPQH

J gene: TRBJ2-1
D gene: TRBD2
V gene: TRBV2
CDR3 protein: ASPSLAGEYNEQF

J gene: TRBJ1-2
D gene: NA
V gene: TRBV7-9
CDR3 protein: ASSLVGTANYGYT

J gene: TRBJ2-1
D gene: NA
V gene: TRBV19
CDR3 protein: ASSILGGNEQF

J gene: TRBJ1-6
D gene: NA
V gene: TRBV4-3
CDR3 protein: ASSQDLVILTSPLH

J gene: TRBJ2-3
D gene: NA
V gene: TRBV19
CDR3 protein: ASSILGDTQY

J gene: TRBJ1-2
D gene: NA
V gene: TRBV18
CDR3 protein: ASSPPAGAGGYT

J gene: TRBJ1-4
D gene: NA
V gene: TRBV30
CDR3 protein: AWETGNIATNEKLF

J gene: TRBJ2-5
D gene: NA
V gene: TRBV28
CDR3 protein: ASSRQLGHEETQY

J gene: TRBJ2-3
D gene: NA
V gene: TRBV5-5
CDR3 protein: ASSFTLTSTDTQY

J gene: TRBJ1-6
D gene: NA
V gene: TRBV21-1
CDR3 protein: ASSKVSRHPNSPLH

J gene: TRBJ1-4
D gene: NA
V gene: TRBV4-1
CDR3 protein: ASSYGTPPTNEKLF

J gene: TRBJ1-1
D gene: TRBD1
V gene: TRBV6-5
CDR3 protein: ASSYSIRTGEAF

J gene: TRBJ2-1
D gene: NA
V gene: TRBV5-5
CDR3 protein: ASSLSPTGNEQF

J gene: TRBJ2-3
D gene: NA
V gene: TRBV6-5
CDR3 protein: ASSHRGGSMDTQY

J gene: TRBJ2-1
D gene: NA
V gene: TRBV5-5
CDR3 protein: ASSSNPDSYNEQF

J gene: TRBJ2-7
D gene: NA
V gene: TRBV5-4
CDR3 protein: ASSFSGAPREQY

J gene: TRBJ2-1
D gene: TRBD2
V gene: TRBV5-1
CDR3 protein: ASSPGLAGSNYNEQF

J gene: TRBJ2-1
D gene: NA
V gene: TRBV5-4
CDR3 protein: ASSFLLGPFGFDEQF

J gene: TRBJ2-1
D gene: NA
V gene: TRBV27
CDR3 protein: ASSLTGYNEQF

J gene: TRBJ1-2
D gene: NA
V gene: TRBV29-1
CDR3 protein: SVHSFGALGGYT

J gene: TRBJ1-1
D gene: NA
V gene: TRBV9
CDR3 protein: ASSVGSIMNTEAF

J gene: TRBJ2-7
D gene: NA
V gene: TRBV5-6
CDR3 protein: ASSLGGYEQY

J gene: TRBJ1-2
D gene: NA
V gene: TRBV18
CDR3 protein: ASSPREFDYGYT

J gene: TRBJ2-7
D gene: NA
V gene: TRBV10-2
CDR3 protein: ASSDYVGIYEQY

J gene: TRBJ1-2
D gene: NA
V gene: TRBV29-1
CDR3 protein: SVEEAGRDYYGYT

J gene: TRBJ2-1
D gene: NA
V gene: TRBV5-1
CDR3 protein: ASSASGESNEQF

J gene: TRBJ1-1
D gene: NA
V gene: TRBV5-1
CDR3 protein: ASSLDGQLNTEAF

J gene: TRBJ1-1
D gene: TRBD1
V gene: TRBV6-1
CDR3 protein: ASHNRHRGLTEAF

J gene: TRBJ2-2
D gene: NA
V gene: TRBV11-2
CDR3 protein: ASSLITTNTGELF

J gene: TRBJ2-5
D gene: NA
V gene: TRBV27
CDR3 protein: ASRYGSGETQY

J gene: TRBJ1-2
D gene: NA
V gene: TRBV19
CDR3 protein: ASSTDNYGYT

J gene: TRBJ1-4
D gene: TRBD1
V gene: TRBV4-1
CDR3 protein: ASSPSGTGWGEKLF

J gene: TRBJ1-4
D gene: NA
V gene: TRBV15
CDR3 protein: ATSRSVGAEKLF

J gene: TRBJ2-5
D gene: NA
V gene: TRBV4-3
CDR3 protein: ASSHAWTGAGETQY

J gene: TRBJ2-1
D gene: NA
V gene: TRBV30
CDR3 protein: AWSVVGPKQF

J gene: TRBJ2-3
D gene: NA
V gene: TRBV7-9
CDR3 protein: ASSALIIDTQY

J gene: TRBJ2-1
D gene: NA
V gene: TRBV7-9
CDR3 protein: ASSNPWGGVDNEQF

J gene: TRBJ2-7
D gene: NA
V gene: TRBV6-5
CDR3 protein: ASSEILGSYEQY

J gene: TRBJ1-1
D gene: NA
V gene: TRBV7-2
CDR3 protein: ASSREMNTEAF

J gene: TRBJ1-2
D gene: NA
V gene: TRBV29-1
CDR3 protein: SVLISLSGGYT

J gene: TRBJ1-2
D gene: NA
V gene: TRBV19
CDR3 protein: ASSIADTRRYGYT